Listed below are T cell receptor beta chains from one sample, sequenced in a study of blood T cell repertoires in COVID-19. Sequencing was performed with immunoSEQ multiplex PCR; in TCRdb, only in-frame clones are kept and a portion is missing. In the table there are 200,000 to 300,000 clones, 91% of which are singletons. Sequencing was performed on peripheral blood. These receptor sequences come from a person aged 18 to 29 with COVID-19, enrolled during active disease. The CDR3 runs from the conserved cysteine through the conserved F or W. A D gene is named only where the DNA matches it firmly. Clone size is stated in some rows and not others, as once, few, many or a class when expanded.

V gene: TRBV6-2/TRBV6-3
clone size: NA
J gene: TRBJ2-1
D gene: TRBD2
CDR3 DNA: TGTGCCAGCAGTACCACTAGCGGGAGGGTCCCCTACAATGAGCAGTTCTTC
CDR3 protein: CASSTTSGRVPYNEQFF

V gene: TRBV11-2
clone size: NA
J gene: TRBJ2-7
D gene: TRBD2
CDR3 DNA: TGTGCCAGCAGCTCTTACCGACCCGCGGGAGTAATTAGATTCGAGCAGTACTTC
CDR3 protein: CASSSYRPAGVIRFEQYF

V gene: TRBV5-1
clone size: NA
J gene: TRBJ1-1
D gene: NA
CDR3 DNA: TGCGCCAGCAGCGTTACCACAGGAACTGAAGCTTTCTTT
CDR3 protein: CASSVTTGTEAFF

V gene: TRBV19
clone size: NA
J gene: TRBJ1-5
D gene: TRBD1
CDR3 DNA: TGTGCCAGTAGTCTGGGACAGGGACTGAATCAGCCCCAGCATTTT
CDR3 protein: CASSLGQGLNQPQHF

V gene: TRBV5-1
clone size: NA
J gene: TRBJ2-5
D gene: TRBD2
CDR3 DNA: TGCGCCAGCAGCTTGGGTGATAGCGGGGCTTGGGAGACCCAGTACTTC
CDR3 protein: CASSLGDSGAWETQYF

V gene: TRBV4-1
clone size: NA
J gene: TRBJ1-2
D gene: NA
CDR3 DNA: TGCGCCAGCAGCCAAAACTCCGCGGGAACACTCTATGGCTACACCTTC
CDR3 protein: CASSQNSAGTLYGYTF

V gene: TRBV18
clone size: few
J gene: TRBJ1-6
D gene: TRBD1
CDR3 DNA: TGTGCCAGCTCACCTCGGGGACAGTCCATTAATTCACCCCTCCACTTT
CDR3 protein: CASSPRGQSINSPLHF

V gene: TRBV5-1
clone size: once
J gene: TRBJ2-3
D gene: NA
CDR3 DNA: TGCGCCAGCAGCTTGGGACACTCCATCACAGATACGCAGTATTTT
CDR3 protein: CASSLGHSITDTQYF

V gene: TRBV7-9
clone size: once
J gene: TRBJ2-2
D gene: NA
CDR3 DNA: TGTGCCAGCAGCTTAGGCCTCGTCGGCGGGGAGCTGTTTTTT
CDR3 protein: CASSLGLVGGELFF

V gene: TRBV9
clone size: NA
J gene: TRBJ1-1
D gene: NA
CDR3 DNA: TGTGCCAGCAGCGCCGAGCCGTACTCCAGCGTAAGGACTGAAGCTTTCTTT
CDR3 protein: CASSAEPYSSVRTEAFF

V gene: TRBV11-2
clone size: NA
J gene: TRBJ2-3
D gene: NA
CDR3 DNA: TGTGCCAGCAGCTTAATGCCGGGAACAGATACGCAGTATTTT
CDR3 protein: CASSLMPGTDTQYF

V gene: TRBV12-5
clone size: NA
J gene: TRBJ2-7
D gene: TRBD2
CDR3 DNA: TGTGCTAGTGGTTTGGTATCCGGGACTAGCACCTACGAGCAGTACTTC
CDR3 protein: CASGLVSGTSTYEQYF

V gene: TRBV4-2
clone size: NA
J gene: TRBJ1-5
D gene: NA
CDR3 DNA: TGTGCCAGCAGCCACCCCCACAGGGATAGCAATCAGCCCCAGCATTTT
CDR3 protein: CASSHPHRDSNQPQHF

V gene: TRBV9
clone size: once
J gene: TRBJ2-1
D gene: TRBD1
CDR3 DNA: TGTGCCAGCAGCGTAAGGCAGGGGGCGTACAATGAGCAGTTCTTC
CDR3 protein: CASSVRQGAYNEQFF

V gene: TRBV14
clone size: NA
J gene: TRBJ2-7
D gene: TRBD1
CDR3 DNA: TGTGCCAGCAGCCAGGGACTGACAGGGGCGCAGCAGTACTTC
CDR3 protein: CASSQGLTGAQQYF

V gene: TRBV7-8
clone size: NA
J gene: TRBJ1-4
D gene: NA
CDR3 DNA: TGTGCCAGCAGCTTTCTTCAGGGAACTAATGAAAAACTGTTTTTT
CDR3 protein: CASSFLQGTNEKLFF

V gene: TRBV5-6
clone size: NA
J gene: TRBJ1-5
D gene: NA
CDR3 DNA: TGTGCCAGCAGCTCGTACAACAGGGAGTGGCAAGGCCAGCCCCAGCATTTT
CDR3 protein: CASSSYNREWQGQPQHF

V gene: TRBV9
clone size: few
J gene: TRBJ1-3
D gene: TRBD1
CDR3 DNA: TGTGCCAGCAGCGTAGCGGGACAGTCTGCAGACACCATATATTTT
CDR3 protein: CASSVAGQSADTIYF

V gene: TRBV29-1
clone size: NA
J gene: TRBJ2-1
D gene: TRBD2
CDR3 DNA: TGCAGCGTTGAAGGTTTAGCTAGCGGCAATGAGCAGTTCTTC
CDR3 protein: CSVEGLASGNEQFF

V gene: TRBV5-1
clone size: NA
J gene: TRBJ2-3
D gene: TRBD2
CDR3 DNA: TGCGCCAGCAGCTTGTCTAATAAGGGGCTAGCGGTTAGCACAGATACGCAGTATTTT
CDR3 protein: CASSLSNKGLAVSTDTQYF

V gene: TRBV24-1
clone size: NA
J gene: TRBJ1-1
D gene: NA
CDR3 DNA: TGTGCCACCAGTGATTCAGAAGGGGACACTGAAGCTTTCTTT
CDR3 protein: CATSDSEGDTEAFF

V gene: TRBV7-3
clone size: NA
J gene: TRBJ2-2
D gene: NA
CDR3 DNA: TGTGCCAGCAGCCCGATACCGGGACTTACGGGCGGGGAGCTGTTTTTT
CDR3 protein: CASSPIPGLTGGELFF

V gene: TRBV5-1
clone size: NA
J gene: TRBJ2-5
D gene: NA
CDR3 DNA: TGCGCCAGCAGCCCTGGACAGAACGGGGAGACCCAGTACTTC
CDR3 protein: CASSPGQNGETQYF

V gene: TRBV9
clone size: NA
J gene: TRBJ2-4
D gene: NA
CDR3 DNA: TGTGCCAGCAGCGTAGGGCGGGACAAAAACATTCAGTACTTC
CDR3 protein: CASSVGRDKNIQYF

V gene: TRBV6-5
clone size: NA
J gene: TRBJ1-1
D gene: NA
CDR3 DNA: TGTGCCAGCAGTCCCCGGTTGGTAGCTTTCTTT
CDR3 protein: CASSPRLVAFF

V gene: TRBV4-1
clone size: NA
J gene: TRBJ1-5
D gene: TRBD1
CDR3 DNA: TGCGCCAGCAGCCAGAGACAGGGAAGTTTTGCCGATCAGCCCCAGCATTTT
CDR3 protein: CASSQRQGSFADQPQHF

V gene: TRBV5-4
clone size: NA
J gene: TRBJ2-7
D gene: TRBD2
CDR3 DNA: TGTGCCAGCAGCCCCGGGACTAGCGGGAGGAGCTCCTACGAGCAGTACTTC
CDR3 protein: CASSPGTSGRSSYEQYF

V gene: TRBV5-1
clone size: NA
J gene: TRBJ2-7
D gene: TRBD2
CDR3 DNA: TGCGCCAGCAGAAGTAGCGGGAGCCCCCCTTACGAGCAGTACTTC
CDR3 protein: CASRSSGSPPYEQYF

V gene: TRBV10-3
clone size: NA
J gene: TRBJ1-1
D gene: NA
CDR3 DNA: TGTGCCGCGTCAGTCCAGGGGAACACTGAAGCTTTCTTT
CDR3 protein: CAASVQGNTEAFF

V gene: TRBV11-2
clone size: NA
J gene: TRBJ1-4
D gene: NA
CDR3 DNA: TGTGCCAGCAGCTTAGCTCCCGCAACTAATGAAAAACTGTTTTTT
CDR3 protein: CASSLAPATNEKLFF

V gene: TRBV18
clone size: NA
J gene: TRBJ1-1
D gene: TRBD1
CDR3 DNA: TGTGCCAGCTCACCCGGACAGGGGGAAAAGGCTTTCTTT
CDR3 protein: CASSPGQGEKAFF

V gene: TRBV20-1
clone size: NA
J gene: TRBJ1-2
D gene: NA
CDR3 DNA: TGCAGTGCTACCGGGAGATATGGCTACACCTTC
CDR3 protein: CSATGRYGYTF

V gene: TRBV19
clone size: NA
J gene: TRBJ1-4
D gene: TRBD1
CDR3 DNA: TGTGCCAGTAGTCTCAGCGGCACAGGGGCCGGAACTAATGAAAAACTGTTTTTT
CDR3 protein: CASSLSGTGAGTNEKLFF

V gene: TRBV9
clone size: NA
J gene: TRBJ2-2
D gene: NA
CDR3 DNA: TGTGCCAGCAGCGTAGTAGGGCAGGGCGGGGAGCTGTTTTTT
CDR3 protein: CASSVVGQGGELFF

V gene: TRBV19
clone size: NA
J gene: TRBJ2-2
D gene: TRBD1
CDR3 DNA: TGTGCCAACCCCGGGACAGGCTACTCCGCGAACACCGGGGAGCTGTTTTTT
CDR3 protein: CANPGTGYSANTGELFF

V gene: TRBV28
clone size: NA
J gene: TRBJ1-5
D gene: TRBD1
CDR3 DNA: TGTGCCAGCAGTCTCGGGACAGGGGGCTTTCAGCCCCAGCATTTT
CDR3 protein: CASSLGTGGFQPQHF

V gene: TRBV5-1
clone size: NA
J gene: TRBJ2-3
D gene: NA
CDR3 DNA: TGCGCCAGCAGCTCCGGACTGTCAGATACGCAGTATTTT
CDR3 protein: CASSSGLSDTQYF

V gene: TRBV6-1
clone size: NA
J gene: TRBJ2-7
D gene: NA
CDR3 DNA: TGTGCCAGCAGTGAAGCCACAGGTCCCTCCTACGAGCAGTACTTC
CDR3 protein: CASSEATGPSYEQYF

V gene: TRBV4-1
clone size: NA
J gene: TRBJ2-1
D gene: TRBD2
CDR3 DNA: TGCGCCAGCAGCCAAGGGACTAGCGGTAACAATGAGCAGTTCTTC
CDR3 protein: CASSQGTSGNNEQFF

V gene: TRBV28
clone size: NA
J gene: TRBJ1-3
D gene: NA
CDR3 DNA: TGTGCCAGCAGTGGAGTCAGACCCGGGAACAAAGTGGCTGGAAACACCATATATTTT
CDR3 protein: CASSGVRPGNKVAGNTIYF

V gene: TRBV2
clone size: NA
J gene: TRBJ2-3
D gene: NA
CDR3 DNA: TGTGCCAGCTGGCGGGGGCGGGGGTTCACAGATACGCAGTATTTT
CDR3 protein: CASWRGRGFTDTQYF

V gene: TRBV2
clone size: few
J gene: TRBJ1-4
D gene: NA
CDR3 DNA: TGTGCCAGCACTGTGGCAGGGAACGGATTTGAAAAACTGTTTTTT
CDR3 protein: CASTVAGNGFEKLFF

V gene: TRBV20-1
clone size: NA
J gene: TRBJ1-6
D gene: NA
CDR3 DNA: TGCAGTGCTTACGGGAATTCACCCCTCCACTTT
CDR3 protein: CSAYGNSPLHF

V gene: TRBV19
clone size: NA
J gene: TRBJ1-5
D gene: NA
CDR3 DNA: TGTGCCAGTAGTATGGGGCTCTCGCCCCAGCATTTT
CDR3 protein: CASSMGLSPQHF

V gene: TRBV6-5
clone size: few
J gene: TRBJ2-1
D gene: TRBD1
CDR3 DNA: TGTGCCAGCAGTTACCGGACAGGGGGAGCCTACAATGAGCAGTTCTTC
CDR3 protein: CASSYRTGGAYNEQFF

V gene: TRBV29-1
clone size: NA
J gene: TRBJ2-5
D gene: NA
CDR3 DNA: TGCAGCGTCGAGGAGCTTACGGGAAGCAAGGGAGAGACCCAGTACTTC
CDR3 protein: CSVEELTGSKGETQYF

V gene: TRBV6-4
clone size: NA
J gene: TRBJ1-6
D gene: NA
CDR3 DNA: TGTGCCAGCAGTGACTCGAAGAGCTCCTATAATTCACCCCTCCACTTT
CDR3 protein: CASSDSKSSYNSPLHF

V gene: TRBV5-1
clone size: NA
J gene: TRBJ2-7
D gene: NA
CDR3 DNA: TGCGCCAGCAGCAGGAGGGGTCCCTACGAGCAGTACTTC
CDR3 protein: CASSRRGPYEQYF

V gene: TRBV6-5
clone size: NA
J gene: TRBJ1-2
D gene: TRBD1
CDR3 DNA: TGTGCCAGCACCGACAGGGACAACTATGGCTACACCTTC
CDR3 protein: CASTDRDNYGYTF

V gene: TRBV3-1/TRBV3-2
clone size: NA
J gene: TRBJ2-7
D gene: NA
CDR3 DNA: TGTGCCAGCAGCCAAGACCTAGGCCGTTCCTACGAGCAGTACTTC
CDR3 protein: CASSQDLGRSYEQYF

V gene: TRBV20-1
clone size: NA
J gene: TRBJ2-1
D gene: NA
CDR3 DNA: TGCAGTGCCCCGAGCGGCGATGAGCAGTTCTTC
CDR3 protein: CSAPSGDEQFF